These 25 T cell receptor beta chains were all obtained from the same sample, sequenced in a study of T cell repertoires in cytomegalovirus infection. TCRdb re-called the reads through MiXCR, storing one row per CDR3 protein. The table records some 150,000 distinct CDR3 sequences, under 8.5% of them present only once. The sample was PBMCs. The receptors here all came from a human donor in good health (CMV status not recorded). Some clones in this sample may be carry-over from other donors' samples.

There are many counts of this clonotype. This chain links TRBV20-1 with TRBJ2-3; 8 positions agree with TRBD2. Germline CDR1 reads DFQATT; CDR2 reads SNEGSKA (reference sequence). CDR3 size: 17 residues. Trimming cost V 4 bases and J 2 bases; bases outside gene matches: 14. The CDR3 spells CSANSGGIRTNTDTQYF. CDR3 DNA sequence: TGCAGTGCTAATTCGGGGGGGATACGAACCAACACAGATACGCAGTATTTT.

In DNA, the CDR3 is TGTGCCAGTTCCGGGACAGGGGGCTCCGAGCAGTACTTC. It codes for CASSGTGGSEQYF. The gene calls are TRBV7-2 and TRBJ2-7; the match to TRBD1 covers 12 bases. Germline CDR1 and CDR2: SGHTA and FQGNSA. The V and J ends lost 9 bases and 6 bases, in that order; junction bases with no gene match: 6. The CDR3 sequence is 13 residues long. Supplemented by reference TRBV7-2 and TRBJ2-7, the full variable domain reads GAGVSQSPSNKVTEKGKDVELRCDPISGHTALYWYRQSLGQGLEFLIYFQGNSAPDKSGLPSDRFSAERTGGSVSTLTIQRTQQEDSAVYLCASSGTGGSEQYFGPGTRLTVT.

The rearrangement links TRBV5-4 to TRBJ2-1; 9 bases match TRBD2. CDR1 is SGHNT, CDR2 YYREEE, per germline (reference sequence). This CDR3 is built from 16 residues. The trim removed 5 bases at V and 1 base at J, leaving 7 bases unmatched. The CDR3: CASRAGGPGSYNEQFF. The CDR3 DNA reads TGTGCCAGCAGGGCGGGGGGGCCAGGGTCCTACAATGAGCAGTTCTTC.

This clonotype was seen many times. The V and J genes are TRBV7-3 and TRBJ1-1; no firm D call. The germline CDR1 and CDR2 sequences are SGHTA and FQGTGA. CDR3 length equals 14 residues. V lost 1 base, J lost 5 bases, and 11 bases lay in between. CDR3: CASSLSSRGTEAFF. As DNA, the CDR3 is TGTGCCAGCAGCTTAAGTTCCAGAGGTACTGAAGCTTTCTTT.

This clonotype was counted ten times or more. The rearrangement links TRBV25-1 to TRBJ1-5; D is undetermined. The CDR3 contains 14 residues. Germline values: CDR1 MGHDK, CDR2 SYGVNS. V was pared by 3 bases and J by 5 bases, with 11 bases between. The CDR3 loop reads CASSDTGIHQPQHF. CDR3 DNA: TGTGCCAGCAGTGATACGGGGATTCATCAGCCCCAGCATTTT.

The DNA of the CDR3 is TGCGCCAGCAGCCAACCCCCCGGAGGCCCTAGCAACGAGCAGTACTTC. Translation: CASSQPPGGPSNEQYF. The rearrangement joins TRBV4-3 to TRBJ2-7, with D possibly matching TRBD2 (5 bases). CDR1 and CDR2 from the germline V gene are LGHNA and YSLEER. Trimming took 2 bases from V and 5 from J, leaving 19 bases between them. The CDR3 length is 16 residues.

A few counts support this clonotype. The chain carries TRBV2 and TRBJ2-1, with D uncertain. Trimming removed 2 bases from V and 0 bases from J, with 11 bases in between. This CDR3 region has 16 residues. Germline CDR1 is SNHLY and CDR2 is FYNNEI. CDR3 sequence (DNA): TGTGCCAGCAGTGAACTTGTTCGGAGCTCCTACAATGAGCAGTTCTTC. Amino acid sequence: CASSELVRSSYNEQFF.

The chain employs TRBV7-9 and TRBJ1-5, with D possibly TRBD1 on 6 matching bases. The germline V and J ends were trimmed by 6 bases and 1 base, with 16 bases remaining between them. The CDR3 loop spans 16 amino acids. Germline loops: CDR1 SEHNR, CDR2 FQNEAQ (reference sequence). For the CDR3, the DNA is TGTGCCAGCAGTCATTCGGGTACAGGGAGCAATCAGCCCCAGCATTTT. Its protein is CASSHSGTGSNQPQHF.

Ten or more counts support this clonotype. The V gene is TRBV7-2, the J gene TRBJ2-2; D is unclear. Germline V gene lookup returns CDR1 SGHTA and CDR2 FQGNSA. V was pared by 0 bases and J by 1 base, with 3 bases between. CDR3 length equals 14 residues. The CDR3: CASSLAGNTGELFF. Written as DNA, the CDR3 is TGTGCCAGCAGCTTAGCTGGGAACACCGGGGAGCTGTTTTTT.

This clonotype has at least ten counts. The chain links TRBV6-5 to TRBJ1-1, with D possibly matching TRBD1 (5 bases). CDR3 length: 14 residues. Trimming shortened V by 2 bases and J by 1 base, and 8 bases separated the two germline ends. Germline values: CDR1 MNHEY, CDR2 SVGAGI. The DNA for the CDR3 is TGTGCCAGCAGTTACCCGGGGGAGAACACTGAAGCTTTCTTT. It is translated as CASSYPGENTEAFF.

V gene TRBV7-9 combines with J gene TRBJ1-6, with 7 positions matching TRBD1. The CDR3 is 16 amino acids. V shed 3 bases, J shed 4 bases, and the junction held 6 bases outside the gene matches. Germline lookup yields CDR1 SEHNR and CDR2 FQNEAQ (reference sequence). Written as DNA, the CDR3 is TGTGCCAGCAGCTTGACAGGGATGGCTTATAATTCACCCCTCCACTTT. Translation gives CASSLTGMAYNSPLHF.

This clonotype was seen a few times. The chain uses TRBV4-2 and TRBJ2-7; 9 nucleotides match TRBD2. This CDR3 spans 23 amino acids. The germline CDR1 and CDR2 sequences are LGHNA and YNFKEQ. V lost 0 bases to trimming and J lost 2 bases; unmatched junction nucleotides: 26. The CDR3 loop is CASSQETSGGPLSTRAAPYEQYF. CDR3 nucleotides: TGTGCCAGCAGCCAAGAAACCAGCGGGGGGCCGCTCTCGACGAGAGCCGCTCCCTACGAGCAGTACTTC.

This clonotype appeared a few times. The V gene is TRBV5-1, the J gene TRBJ2-1, with 9 nucleotides matching TRBD2. The CDR3 consists of 16 residues. Germline lookup yields CDR1 SGHRS and CDR2 YFSETQ. The J segment lost 0 bases and the V segment lost 4 bases, leaving 5 bases of the junction unmatched. The CDR3 here is CASSRGTSTSYNEQFF. In DNA, the CDR3 is TGCGCCAGCAGCCGGGGGACTAGCACCTCCTACAATGAGCAGTTCTTC.

V is TRBV14 and J is TRBJ2-3; 7 bases align to TRBD1. J gave up 5 bases and V 1 base, and 6 bases lay outside the gene matches. Germline V lookup: CDR1 SGHDN, CDR2 FVKESK. This CDR3 has 15 amino acids. The CDR3 region is CASSQAQGSIDTQYF. The CDR3, as DNA: TGTGCCAGCAGCCAAGCACAGGGGAGTATAGATACGCAGTATTTT.

The rearrangement links TRBV14 to TRBJ2-7; D gene unclear. The CDR3 length is 16 residues. Germline V CDR1 and CDR2: SGHDN, FVKESK. The ends were cut back, 0 bases at V and 2 bases at J, with 14 bases in the middle. The CDR3 region is CASSQDLKNSPYEQYF. CDR3 coding DNA: TGTGCCAGCAGCCAAGATCTGAAAAACAGCCCCTACGAGCAGTACTTC. Full variable domain (rest looked up from reference TRBV14 and TRBJ2-7): EAGVTQFPSHSVIEKGQTVTLRCDPISGHDNLYWYRRVMGKEIKFLLHFVKESKQDESGMPNNRFLAERTGGTYSTLKVQPAELEDSGVYFCASSQDLKNSPYEQYFGPGTRLTVT.

The chain is built from TRBV6-5 and TRBJ2-1; TRBD1 aligns across 7 bases. The CDR3 extends over 13 amino acids. The germline gives CDR1 MNHEY, CDR2 SVGAGI. V was clipped by 4 bases and J by 6 bases; unmatched bases: 3. The CDR3 here is CASSSTGVNEQFF. The CDR3 DNA reads TGTGCCAGCAGTTCAACAGGGGTCAATGAGCAGTTCTTC.

This clonotype was seen at least ten times. The rearrangement links TRBV28 to TRBJ2-5; 10 positions agree with TRBD2. In germline, CDR1 is MDHEN, CDR2 SYDVKM. The CDR3 length is 16 residues. J was trimmed by 1 base and V by 4 bases; bases with no gene match: 6. In nucleotides, the CDR3 is TGTGCCAGCAGTTCCAGGCTAGCGGGGGTCCAAGAGACCCAGTACTTC. The encoded protein is CASSSRLAGVQETQYF.

This clonotype was observed many times. The rearrangement joins TRBV12-3 or TRBV12-4 to TRBJ1-4; no clear D gene. Trimming removed 6 bases at V and 5 bases at J, with 10 bases between. The CDR3 runs to 13 residues. The CDR3 protein is CASSLRRNEKLFF. CDR3 bases: TGTGCCAGCAGCTTACGTCGGAATGAAAAACTGTTTTTT.

This clonotype was counted at least ten times. The chain links TRBV28 to TRBJ2-7; D possibly uses TRBD1 or TRBD2 (6 bases each). Trimming took off 6 bases at V and 2 bases at J, with 17 bases between the two ends. This CDR3 contains 15 residues. CDR1 and CDR2 from the germline V gene are MDHEN and SYDVKM. The CDR3 DNA is TGTGCCAGCAGCCTAACGGGGGCAGAGACCTACGAGCAGTACTTC. Translation: CASSLTGAETYEQYF.

This clonotype was detected ten times or more. The chain carries TRBV7-2 and TRBJ2-3, with 9 bases aligning to TRBD2. Germline assignment: CDR1 SGHTA and CDR2 FQGNSA. V was pared by 8 bases and J by 6 bases, with 12 bases of the junction left unmatched. This CDR3 region has 15 residues. The CDR3 nucleotides are TGTGCCAGCTCTCGGGTGCGGGGGGGGGGGGATACGCAGTATTTT. Protein: CASSRVRGGGDTQYF.

This clonotype was seen a handful of times. The chain employs TRBV9 and TRBJ1-3; TRBD1 aligns across 9 bases. Germline V CDR1 and CDR2: SGDLS, YYNGEE. This CDR3 contains 15 residues. With V trimmed by 3 bases and J by 5 bases, 6 bases remained unmatched. For the CDR3, the DNA is TGTGCCAGCAGCGACCGGACAGGGGAAAGAAACACCATATATTTT. Translation gives CASSDRTGERNTIYF.

The gene calls are TRBV6-2 or TRBV6-3 and TRBJ1-2, with a weak D call TRBD1 (6 bases). V was trimmed by 2 bases and J by 8 bases, leaving 15 bases between them. Germline V gives CDR1 MNHEY, CDR2 SVGEGT. The CDR3 is 14 residues long. The CDR3 DNA reads TGTGCCAGCAGTTACATCAGGGGATCGACCGGCTACACCTTC. This encodes CASSYIRGSTGYTF.

Ten or more counts support this clonotype. The chain is built from TRBV7-2 and TRBJ2-7, with 11 bases lining up with TRBD2. The germline V gene has CDR1 SGHTA and CDR2 FQGNSA. There are 15 residues in the CDR3. The V segment lost 5 bases and the J segment 2 bases; nucleotides outside the gene matches: 5. CDR3 sequence: CASSPRLAGTYEQYF. The CDR3 DNA is TGTGCCAGCAGCCCAAGACTAGCGGGGACCTACGAGCAGTACTTC.

J is TRBJ1-5 and V is TRBV6-2 or TRBV6-3; unclear D gene. The CDR3 loop spans 14 amino acids. Trimming stripped 5 bases from V and 0 bases from J, with 8 bases between. Per germline, CDR1 MNHEY and CDR2 SVGEGT. CDR3 region: CASSRINSNQPQHF. The CDR3 DNA reads as TGTGCCAGCAGTCGGATCAATAGCAATCAGCCCCAGCATTTT.

This clonotype was counted once. The chain is built from TRBV28 and TRBJ2-1; D is tentatively TRBD1 or TRBD2 (5 bases each). The CDR3 sequence is 14 residues long. Germline CDR1 is MDHEN and CDR2 is SYDVKM. V was cut by 4 bases and J by 8 bases, with 15 bases left in between. The CDR3 region is CASSSALLGDEQFF. CDR3 coding DNA: TGTGCCAGCAGTTCTGCCTTACTAGGGGATGAGCAGTTCTTC. Variable domain in full (rest from reference TRBV28 and TRBJ2-1): DVKVTQSSRYLVKRTGEKVFLECVQDMDHENMFWYRQDPGLGLRLIYFSYDVKMKEKGDIPEGYSVSREKKERFSLILESASTNQTSMYLCASSSALLGDEQFFGPGTRLTVL.